This TCR beta chain was recorded in a study of regulatory T cells in long-lasting Graves disease. Across the whole study: Persistent Graves' disease meant over 5 years of antithyroid drugs with positive TSH receptor antibodies. Overall study findings and caveats: Persistent disease favored TRBV28, TRBJ1-2 and TRBJ2-5.

To note about this clonotype: Its target is unknown.

Library construction for TCR beta used iRepertoire HTBI primers and Arm-PCR of CDR3 regions. TCRdb used MiXCR to reprocess the multiplex PCR reads, holding one entry per CDR3 protein. This table holds hundreds of thousands of distinct CDR3 sequences, less than 25% found once. This CDR3 has 14 residues. V was clipped by 8 bases and J by 5 bases, with 18 bases between them. Looked up from germline, CDR1 is MNHNS and CDR2 is SASEGT. Time point defined: persistent/refractory GD, antithyroid drugs over 5 years with positive TRAb. The authors made the TCR library using RNA they extracted from PBMCs. Graves' disease diagnoses used American Thyroid Association guidelines.

The sequence was obtained from a female donor with Graves disease. The V gene is TRBV6-1, the J gene TRBJ1-2; possibly TRBD1 for D (6 bases). This specimen consisted of peripheral blood mononuclear cells (PBMCs), obtained when the disease was refractory, from a patient treated with antithyroid drugs. For the CDR3, the DNA is TGTGCCAGCCGACCGGACAGCCTGAGGTATGGCTACACCTTC. Amino acids: CASRPDSLRYGYTF.